The clone carrying this TCR beta chain has only one observation. Original processing notes: Reference gene primer amplification in the assay estimated nucleated cell counts. Clones were sequenced by immunoSEQ multiplex PCR, and TCRdb holds only the in-frame ones, with some missing. V and J calls and clone size come straight from that table; D and trimming were deduced from the DNA. Of 250,000 to 300,000 clones listed, less than 90% were seen once; the top ten hold about 4.9%. This sample was included in a study of blood T cell repertoires in COVID-19. The CDR3 totals 12 residues. The germline V gene encodes CDR1 SGHTA and CDR2 FQGTGA. V lost 4 bases, J lost 5 bases, and 6 bases lay in between.

The chain employs TRBV7-3 and TRBJ2-1, with D maybe TRBD1 (5 bases). The sample was peripheral blood. The receptor's source is a man in his fifties or sixties who had recovered from COVID-19. CDR3 bases: TGTGCCAGCAGCTCCAGGGACAATGAGCAGTTCTTC. Protein: CASSSRDNEQFF. Looking up the rest from reference TRBV7-3 and TRBJ2-1 gives the full variable domain: GAGVSQTPSNKVTEKGKYVELRCDPISGHTALYWYRQSLGQGPEFLIYFQGTGAADDSGLPNDRFFAVRPEGSVSTLKIQRTERGDSAVYLCASSSRDNEQFFGPGTRLTVL.